This section outlines one TCR beta chain sequence together with its context. Its target is not known. CDR3 size: 15 residues. V shed 0 bases and J shed 4 bases, with 12 bases lying between them. CDR1 and CDR2 (germline): SGHRS, YFSETQ. The data were obtained in a study of post-analysis software for immune sequencing data. Study-level points and caveats: Five TRBV segments appeared more often in patients than in controls, and TRBV5-6, TRBV5-1 and TRBV20-1 were among these.

Unique molecular identifiers had been added to the TCR beta cDNA libraries. One entry per CDR3 protein results from TCRdb running MiXCR on the PCR reads. The repertoire holds approximately 250,000 distinct CDR3 sequences, with 35% to 40% as singletons. Sample: blood. The chain links TRBV5-1 to TRBJ2-3; D is undetermined. This clonotype was sampled from a girl under 18 with multiple sclerosis. The CDR3 region has the DNA TGCGCCAGCAGCTTGGAGGCCCCCCACGCAGATACGCAGTATTTT. Protein sequence: CASSLEAPHADTQYF.